A selection of T cell receptor beta chains follows, all from one sample in a study of tumor-infiltrating lymphocytes in primary liver carcinoma. TCRdb called the multiplex PCR reads again in MiXCR, with one record for every CDR3 protein. The sample has about 64,000 distinct CDR3 sequences; about 71% are singletons. The sequencing input was liver tumor tissue from sampling region 4. All receptors come from a man between 35 and 55 years old with primary liver carcinoma and hepatitis B virus infection. CDR3s include the opening cysteine and the closing phenylalanine or tryptophan. A D gene is named only where the DNA matches it firmly. Some rows have no size entry. The others give once, few or many, or a class for an expanded clone.

>-|TRBV11-2|-|TRBJ1-5
TGTGCCAGCATCCTAGAGGACCGGGGAGGTCAGGCCCAGCATTTT
CASILEDRGGQAQHF
>-|TRBV6-1|-|TRBJ2-7
TGTACCAGCATTGCGGGTGGGGGGTTCTCCTATGAGCAGTACTTC
CTSIAGGGFSYEQYF
>-|TRBV6-2/TRBV6-3|-|TRBJ2-3
TGTGCCAGCAGGCCCTCTGTGGATATGCAGTATTTT
CASRPSVDMQYF
>-|TRBV12-3/TRBV12-4|-|TRBJ1-2
TGTGTCAGCAGTTTAGAGGGGGGGAACTATGGCCACACCTTC
CVSSLEGGNYGHTF
>few|TRBV10-3|-|TRBJ1-5
TGTGCCATCAGTGAGTATGGAGGCGATCAGCCTCAGCATTTT
CAISEYGGDQPQHF
>-|TRBV11-2|-|TRBJ2-7
TGTACCAGCAGACCCGGGGGCTACGAGCAGTACTTC
CTSRPGGYEQYF
>-|TRBV12-5|-|TRBJ2-3
TGTGCTAGTGTGGTCACAACTAGCATAGATACGCAGTATTTT
CASVVTTSIDTQYF
>-|TRBV11-2|-|TRBJ2-7
TGTGCCAGCAACTTAGACTTCGGGACACCCAGCTCCTACGAGCGGTACTTC
CASNLDFGTPSSYERYF
>-|TRBV11-1|TRBD1|TRBJ2-5
TGTACCAGCAGCCAAGGACAGGGGGTAATTCAAGAGACCCAGTACTTC
CTSSQGQGVIQETQYF
>-|TRBV4-1|TRBD1|TRBJ2-1
TGCGCCAGCAGCCAAGCCACAGGGGGCTCCTACAATGAGCAGTTCTTC
CASSQATGGSYNEQFF
>-|TRBV6-5|-|TRBJ2-1
TGTGCCAGCAGTTCGGGACATGGGGCATTAAATGAGCAGTTCTTC
CASSSGHGALNEQFF
>many|TRBV28|-|TRBJ2-5
TGTGCCAGCAGTTTAGGGTCTACAGAGACCCAGTACTTC
CASSLGSTETQYF